These T cell receptor beta chains were read from a single sample in a study of blood T cell repertoires in COVID-19. Measured with immunoSEQ multiplex PCR; TCRdb has only the in-frame clones, and not every one. Of 130,000 or so clones in the sample, approximately 86% were seen once. The source material was peripheral blood. Every receptor here comes from a woman aged 60-70 years with acute or convalescent COVID-19. CDR3s include the opening cysteine and the closing phenylalanine or tryptophan. Some rows mark clone size as missing; the rest say once, few, many or name a class of expanded clone.

V gene | clone size | CDR3 protein
TRBV19 | - | CASSTHPNLRDRGNTEAFF
TRBV7-9 | once | CASSLGLGVNEQFF
TRBV7-9 | once | CASAEGLGNEQFF
TRBV2 | - | CASSERSYGYTF
TRBV27 | few | CASSFNRGGSTEAFF
TRBV18 | - | CASSPPGGGLASYNEQFF
TRBV27 | - | CASASGMNTEAFF
TRBV5-1 | - | CASSFLGQIQETQYF
TRBV5-6 | - | CASSASGTGLYEQYF
TRBV6-4 | - | CASRKRQVWGQPQHF
TRBV28 | - | CASSFLRGYPDGQPQHF
TRBV7-3 | - | CASSLIAAGGYNEQFF
TRBV7-8 | - | CASRQTGTGIETQYF
TRBV4-1 | - | CASSQDIQGAGGYTF
TRBV15 | - | CATSRVAQNQPQHF
TRBV18 | - | CASSPGQGANRNTEAFF
TRBV6-5 | - | CASRTGQGGYEQYF